This record looks at one TCR beta chain sequence and its context. This CDR3 is built from 14 residues. Losses at the gene ends were 7 bases for V and 8 bases for J; bases not matched to a gene: 6. Germline CDR1 reads LNHDA; CDR2 reads SQIVND (reference sequence). TCRdb keeps only in-frame clones here, not all; method: immunoSEQ multiplex PCR. The sample carries approximately 280,000 clones, around 89% recorded once. The data originate from a study of blood T cell repertoires in COVID-19. Study-level information: Samples of COVID-19 (acute and convalescent) were obtained from the United States, Italy and Spain.

The chain is built from TRBV19 and TRBJ1-6; 9 bases agree with TRBD1. The clonotype comes from a middle-aged man with acute or convalescent COVID-19. What was sequenced was peripheral blood. The CDR3 nucleotides are TGTGCCAGTACGGAGGGACAGGGCTATTCACCCCTCCACTTT. The encoded protein is CASTEGQGYSPLHF.